The 26 T cell receptor beta chains below come from one sample, sequenced in a study of PD-L1 blockade in urothelial cancer. Time point: pretreatment peripheral blood. Generated by immunoSEQ multiplex PCR, the TCRdb table keeps only in-frame clones and is missing some. This table holds about 81,000 clones, around four fifths found once. The source material was PBMCs, sampled around atezolizumab (anti-PD-L1) treatment. These TCRs come from a man aged 35-49 years with urothelial cancer.

The J gene is TRBJ1-1, the V gene TRBV10-3; 9 bases map to TRBD1. CDR3 length: 13 amino acids. V lost 10 bases to trimming and J lost 3 bases; unmatched junction nucleotides: 6. CDR1 is ENHRY and CDR2 is SYGVKD in the germline V gene. CDR3 region: CATTDRGDTEAFF. The CDR3 nucleotides are TGTGCCACCACGGACAGGGGAGACACTGAAGCTTTCTTT.

Many counts were recorded for this clone. The rearrangement links TRBV6-5 to TRBJ2-7; D is perhaps TRBD1 (6 bases). Germline assignment: CDR1 MNHEY and CDR2 SVGAGI. Trimming stripped 6 bases from V and 1 base from J, with 13 bases between. The CDR3 length is 14 residues. In DNA form, the CDR3 reads TGTGCCAGCAGCCGACAGACAGGATCCTACGAGCAGTACTTC. Residues: CASSRQTGSYEQYF.

The gene calls are TRBV7-3 and TRBJ2-1; D gene ambiguous. Germline CDR1 is SGHTA and CDR2 is FQGTGA. This CDR3 contains 16 residues. V was clipped by 1 base and J by 0 bases, with 10 bases between them. CDR3 nucleotide sequence: TGTGCCAGCAGCTTAAACGGTCTGAGCTCCTACAATGAGCAGTTCTTC. It encodes CASSLNGLSSYNEQFF. The full variable domain, in which reference TRBV7-3 and TRBJ2-1 provide the parts outside the CDR3, is GAGVSQTPSNKVTEKGKYVELRCDPISGHTALYWYRQSLGQGPEFLIYFQGTGAADDSGLPNDRFFAVRPEGSVSTLKIQRTERGDSAVYLCASSLNGLSSYNEQFFGPGTRLTVL.

Only one count was recorded for this clone. This chain joins TRBV9 and TRBJ2-1; TRBD2 aligns across 9 bases. This CDR3 is 14 amino acids long. CDR1 is SGDLS, CDR2 YYNGEE, per germline. V shed 2 bases, J shed 8 bases, and the junction held 5 bases outside the gene matches. The CDR3 is CASSVSGRMDEQFF. CDR3 DNA: TGTGCCAGCAGCGTCAGCGGGAGGATGGATGAGCAGTTCTTC.

J is TRBJ1-2 and V is TRBV13, with TRBD1 identical over 7 bases. The V gene's germline CDR1 is PRHDT and CDR2 FYEKMQ (reference sequence). The CDR3 is 11 residues long. V lost 6 bases to trimming and J lost 7 bases; unmatched junction nucleotides: 2. The CDR3 sequence is CASRGGSGYTF. DNA of the CDR3: TGTGCCAGCAGAGGGGGCAGTGGCTACACCTTC.

V gene TRBV5-6 combines with J gene TRBJ2-7; 7 nucleotides align to TRBD2. The CDR3 totals 15 residues. The germline CDR1 and CDR2 sequences are SGHDT and YYEEEE. V was clipped by 3 bases and J by 6 bases; unmatched bases: 12. CDR3 loop: CASSSRLAFFAEQYF. The CDR3 bases are TGTGCCAGCAGCTCTCGACTAGCATTTTTCGCCGAGCAGTACTTC.

The chain combines TRBV19 with TRBJ2-7; D is possibly TRBD2 (5 bases). This CDR3 is built from 14 residues. Trimming left V 8 bases short and J 7 bases short, with 21 bases between. CDR1 is LNHDA and CDR2 is SQIVND in the germline V gene (reference sequence). CDR3 nucleotide sequence: TGTGCCAGTCGACCTCTATCCAGCGGAAGAGAGCAGTACTTC. This codes for CASRPLSSGREQYF.

The J gene is TRBJ2-1, the V gene TRBV28; 11 bases map to TRBD2. Germline V gene data show CDR1 as MDHEN and CDR2 as SYDVKM. This CDR3 comprises 17 residues. V lost 5 bases and J lost 0; bases outside the gene matches: 6. The CDR3 loop is CASSPITSGSSYNEQFF. The CDR3 nucleotides are TGTGCCAGCAGTCCGATCACTAGCGGGAGCTCCTACAATGAGCAGTTCTTC.

The chain links TRBV19 to TRBJ2-7; 7 bases map to TRBD1. V lost 5 bases and J lost 6; bases outside the gene matches: 16. Germline loops: CDR1 LNHDA, CDR2 SQIVND (reference sequence). This CDR3 has 16 residues. The CDR3 sequence is CASSERQGSSRGEQYF. In DNA, the CDR3 is TGTGCCAGTAGTGAGCGACAGGGCTCCTCCCGGGGCGAGCAGTACTTC.

The rearrangement uses TRBV27 and TRBJ1-5; D perhaps matches TRBD1 (5 bases). With 3 bases removed from V and 4 bases from J, the gap between germline ends came to 10 bases. The CDR3 totals 14 residues. The germline V gene encodes CDR1 MNHEY and CDR2 SMNVEV (reference sequence). The CDR3 DNA reads TGTGCCAGCAGTTTCAGACAGCAAAATCAGCCCCAGCATTTT. Encoded protein: CASSFRQQNQPQHF.

This clone was found once. The chain employs TRBV19 and TRBJ2-3; no reliable D call. With 3 bases removed from V and 1 base from J, the gap between germline ends came to 5 bases. The length of the CDR3 is 13 residues. Germline V gives CDR1 LNHDA, CDR2 SQIVND (reference sequence). The CDR3: CASSIHGTDTQYF. In DNA, the CDR3 is TGTGCCAGTAGTATCCATGGCACAGATACGCAGTATTTT.

This clone was found once. This chain uses TRBV7-2 with TRBJ2-5; the match to TRBD2 covers 8 bases. The germline V gene encodes CDR1 SGHTA and CDR2 FQGNSA. The CDR3 extends over 15 amino acids. V lost 4 bases, J lost 5 bases, and 9 bases stayed unmatched. In DNA, the CDR3 is TGTGCCAGCAGCTATAGGCGGGGGGCGGGTGAGACCCAGTACTTC. Its protein is CASSYRRGAGETQYF. The full variable domain, in which reference TRBV7-2 and TRBJ2-5 provide the parts outside the CDR3, is GAGVSQSPSNKVTEKGKDVELRCDPISGHTALYWYRQSLGQGLEFLIYFQGNSAPDKSGLPSDRFSAERTGGSVSTLTIQRTQQEDSAVYLCASSYRRGAGETQYFGPGTRLLVL.

The gene calls are TRBV4-1 and TRBJ2-5; 7 nucleotides line up with TRBD2. With V trimmed by 1 base and J by 5 bases, 7 bases remained unmatched. This CDR3 has 15 amino acids. Germline-derived CDR1 and CDR2 are MGHRA and YSYEKL. DNA of the CDR3: TGCGCCAGCAGCCAAGGGGCGGGAGCTCGTGAGACCCAGTACTTC. Translation gives CASSQGAGARETQYF.

The rearrangement joins TRBV27 to TRBJ2-3; D is unclear. With 5 bases removed from V and 3 bases from J, the gap between germline ends came to 18 bases. The length of the CDR3 is 16 residues. The germline CDR1 and CDR2 sequences are MNHEY and SMNVEV (reference sequence). CDR3 sequence reads: CASSPVREKHTDTQYF. The CDR3 DNA follows: TGTGCCAGCAGTCCCGTCCGTGAGAAGCATACAGATACGCAGTATTTT.

This chain uses TRBV18 with TRBJ2-1; TRBD1 matches 9 bases. CDR1 KGHSH and CDR2 LQKENI come from the germline V gene. With 8 bases clipped from V and 9 bases from J, the junction kept 17 bases outside the gene matches. The CDR3 runs 16 residues. CDR3 loop: CASAPPPGQGLSEQFF. In DNA form, the CDR3 reads TGTGCCAGCGCCCCGCCCCCGGGACAGGGTCTCTCTGAGCAGTTCTTC.

This chain links TRBV15 with TRBJ2-7; 8 bases fit TRBD2. This CDR3 has 15 residues. Per the germline V gene, CDR1 is LNHNV and CDR2 is YYDKDF (reference sequence). V lost 7 bases to trimming and J lost 4 bases; unmatched junction nucleotides: 12. The CDR3 is CATTRSAGESYEQYF. The DNA of the CDR3 is TGTGCCACCACCCGATCAGCGGGAGAATCTTACGAGCAGTACTTC.

The J gene is TRBJ1-5, the V gene TRBV6-1, with D possibly being TRBD1 (6 bases). The germline CDR1 and CDR2 sequences are MNHNS and SASEGT. The V end lost 5 bases, the J end lost 2 bases, and 13 bases lay between the germline ends. This CDR3 region has 15 residues. The CDR3 DNA reads TGTGCCAGCAGTATTCAGGGGAAAGGCAATCAGCCCCAGCATTTT. Amino acids: CASSIQGKGNQPQHF.

The CDR3 is CASSSVVRSEQYF. DNA of the CDR3: TGTGCCAGCAGTAGTGTGGTTCGGAGCGAGCAGTACTTC. This chain links TRBV27 with TRBJ2-7; D remains ambiguous. Between the trimmed V and J ends, which lost 5 bases and 6 bases, there was a span of 14 bases. The CDR3 extends over 13 amino acids. CDR1 and CDR2 (germline): MNHEY, SMNVEV (reference sequence).

This chain joins TRBV2 and TRBJ2-7, with TRBD2 matching 7 bases. Germline V lookup: CDR1 SNHLY, CDR2 FYNNEI. V was clipped by 3 bases and J by 1 base; unmatched bases: 6. The CDR3 has 15 residues. The CDR3 reads CASSELAAASYEQYF. The DNA of the CDR3 is TGTGCCAGCAGTGAGCTAGCGGCCGCTTCCTACGAGCAGTACTTC.

The V call is TRBV5-1, the J call TRBJ2-7; 10 bases line up with TRBD2. The CDR3 totals 15 residues. The V and J ends lost 5 bases and 3 bases, in that order; junction bases with no gene match: 8. Germline CDR1 is SGHRS and CDR2 is YFSETQ. CDR3 in amino acids: CASRKELAGGYEQYF. For the CDR3, the DNA is TGCGCCAGCAGGAAAGAGTTAGCGGGGGGCTACGAGCAGTACTTC. Filled out from reference TRBV5-1 and TRBJ2-7, the complete variable domain reads KAGVTQTPRYLIKTRGQQVTLSCSPISGHRSVSWYQQTPGQGLQFLFEYFSETQRNKGNFPGRFSGRQFSNSRSEMNVSTLELGDSALYLCASRKELAGGYEQYFGPGTRLTVT.

V usage is TRBV9 and J usage is TRBJ2-3, with TRBD2 matching 15 bases. Germline V lookup: CDR1 SGDLS, CDR2 YYNGEE. CDR3 size: 16 residues. Trimming at V came to 4 bases and at J to 6 bases, leaving 6 bases not matched to a gene. CDR3 sequence: CASSTRTSGRADTQYF. The CDR3 DNA reads TGTGCCAGCAGCACCCGGACTAGCGGGAGGGCCGATACGCAGTATTTT.

This clone was recorded once. The rearrangement uses TRBV2 and TRBJ2-1, with 8 bases that match TRBD2. The CDR3 runs 14 residues. With V trimmed by 5 bases and J by 8 bases, 8 bases remained unmatched. Germline assignment: CDR1 SNHLY and CDR2 FYNNEI. This chain's CDR3 is CASSLSGRDDEQFF. CDR3 nucleotides: TGTGCCAGCAGTCTGAGCGGGAGAGATGATGAGCAGTTCTTC.

The chain uses TRBV27 and TRBJ2-3, with TRBD2 matching over 7 bases. The CDR3 extends over 15 amino acids. Germline V gene data show CDR1 as MNHEY and CDR2 as SMNVEV (reference sequence). V shed 8 bases, J shed 1 base, and the junction held 9 bases outside the gene matches. CDR3 protein: CASVQAGAGTDTQYF. The CDR3 bases are TGTGCCAGCGTACAGGCGGGAGCGGGCACAGATACGCAGTATTTT.

This clone was detected once. The V gene is TRBV19, the J gene TRBJ1-1; weak D call: TRBD1 (6 bases). V was pared by 4 bases and J by 5 bases, with 14 bases between. CDR3 length equals 14 residues. CDR1 and CDR2 (germline): LNHDA, SQIVND (reference sequence). The CDR3, as DNA: TGTGCCAGTAGTAAACAGGGAAGAGGGACTGAAGCTTTCTTT. It codes for CASSKQGRGTEAFF. Together with reference TRBV19 and TRBJ1-1, the CDR3 gives the full variable domain: DGGITQSPKYLFRKEGQNVTLSCEQNLNHDAMYWYRQDPGQGLRLIYYSQIVNDFQKGDIAEGYSVSREKKESFPLTVTSAQKNPTAFYLCASSKQGRGTEAFFGQGTRLTVV.

The DNA of the CDR3 is TGTGCCAGCAGCTTCTGGCCGGGACAGGGGGCCACAGATACGCAGTATTTT. Translated, it gives CASSFWPGQGATDTQYF. The chain combines TRBV7-2 with TRBJ2-3; 12 bases match TRBD1. CDR1 and CDR2 from the germline V gene are SGHTA and FQGNSA. The trim removed 3 bases at V and 2 bases at J, leaving 6 bases unmatched. This CDR3 is built from 17 residues.

The chain recombines TRBV10-3 with TRBJ2-3; TRBD2 aligns across 9 bases. Per the germline V gene, CDR1 is ENHRY and CDR2 is SYGVKD. The CDR3 totals 14 residues. V trimming: 6 bases; J trimming: 4 bases; junction bases outside the gene matches: 5. The CDR3 DNA follows: TGTGCCATCAGGAACCCTAGCGGGGCAGATACGCAGTATTTT. As protein: CAIRNPSGADTQYF.